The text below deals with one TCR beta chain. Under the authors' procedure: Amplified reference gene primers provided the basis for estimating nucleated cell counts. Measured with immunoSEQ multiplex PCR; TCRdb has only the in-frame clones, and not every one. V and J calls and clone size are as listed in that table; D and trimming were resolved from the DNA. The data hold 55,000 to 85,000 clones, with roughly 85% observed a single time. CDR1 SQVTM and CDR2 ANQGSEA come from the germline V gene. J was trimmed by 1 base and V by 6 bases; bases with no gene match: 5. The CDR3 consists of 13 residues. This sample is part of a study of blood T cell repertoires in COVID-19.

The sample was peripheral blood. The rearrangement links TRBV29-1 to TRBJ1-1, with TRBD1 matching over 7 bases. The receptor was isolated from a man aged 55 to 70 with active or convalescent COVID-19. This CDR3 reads CSVARQGNTEAFF. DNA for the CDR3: TGCAGCGTGGCGCGACAGGGGAACACTGAAGCTTTCTTT.